The sequence of this TCR beta chain was determined in a study of T cells after yellow fever vaccination. Study-level information: Preparation used SMART-Seq v4 Ultra Low Input for the low-cell-number fractions.

Each CDR3 protein gets one entry after TCRdb re-called the 5' RACE reads with MiXCR. This repertoire shows a few hundred thousand distinct CDR3 sequences, less than 20% found once; its top ten account for roughly 17%. The sequences come from PBMCs, collected 4 to 6 days after the first yellow fever vaccination. The sequence was obtained from a man between 18 and 29 years old who received the YFV17D yellow fever vaccine.

The CDR3 region is CASSLVTADTGELFF. The CDR3, as DNA: TGCGCCAGCAGCTTGGTGACAGCGGACACCGGGGAGCTGTTTTTT. J is TRBJ2-2 and V is TRBV5-1; tentatively, D is TRBD1 or TRBD2 (5 bases each). V was cut by 0 bases and J by 3 bases, with 9 bases left in between. The CDR3 sequence is 15 residues long. Germline CDR1 SGHRS, CDR2 YFSETQ.